Each of the 30 T cell receptor beta chains below was sequenced from the same sample in a study of T cell responses to AZD1222 COVID-19 vaccine. The repertoire was sequenced with immunoSEQ multiplex PCR; TCRdb's copy has only in-frame clones and lacks some. The table has approximately 180,000 clones, around 87% seen once; the top ten hold 2.6%. Sample: peripheral blood, taken on day 0 of AZD1222 vaccination. These receptors were taken from an adult in good health.

The chain uses TRBV5-1 and TRBJ2-5, with 7 bases aligning to TRBD1. This CDR3 region has 16 residues. The V segment lost 2 bases and the J segment 5 bases; nucleotides outside the gene matches: 12. Germline CDR1 SGHRS, CDR2 YFSETQ. The CDR3 is CASSFTFGTDSETQYF. The CDR3 DNA follows: TGCGCCAGCAGCTTTACATTTGGGACAGACTCCGAGACCCAGTACTTC.

The chain has TRBV30 and TRBJ1-5; no clear D gene. Germline loops: CDR1 GTSNPN, CDR2 SVGIG (reference sequence). V was cut by 0 bases and J by 4 bases, with 7 bases left in between. CDR3 length: 13 amino acids. The CDR3 here is CAWSVSGNQPQHF. CDR3 bases: TGTGCCTGGAGTGTAAGCGGAAATCAGCCCCAGCATTTT.

The chain joins TRBV19 to TRBJ1-1; 8 bases line up with TRBD1. The V gene's germline CDR1 is LNHDA and CDR2 SQIVND (reference sequence). The CDR3 consists of 15 residues. V was clipped by 5 bases and J by 1 base; unmatched bases: 6. CDR3 protein: CASSRRQGQNTEAFF. Here the CDR3 DNA reads TGTGCCAGTAGTCGACGACAGGGGCAGAACACTGAAGCTTTCTTT.

The rearrangement joins TRBV11-3 to TRBJ2-2; D may be TRBD1 (6 bases). CDR3 length equals 13 residues. The V end was cut by 5 bases, the J end by 5 bases, with 9 bases between. CDR1 and CDR2 (germline): SGHNT, YENEEA. The CDR3 protein is CASSPGVTGELFF. DNA for the CDR3: TGTGCCAGCAGCCCAGGGGTAACCGGGGAGCTGTTTTTT.

V is TRBV20-1 and J is TRBJ1-5; 10 nucleotides match TRBD1. The CDR3 runs 15 residues. CDR1 is DFQATT and CDR2 is SNEGSKA in the germline V gene (reference sequence). V shed 3 bases, J shed 6 bases, and the junction held 8 bases outside the gene matches. CDR3 region: CSASQRRTGGQPQHF. CDR3 sequence (DNA): TGCAGTGCTAGTCAGAGAAGGACAGGGGGTCAGCCCCAGCATTTT.

The chain uses TRBV29-1 and TRBJ1-2; 7 nucleotides align to TRBD1. CDR1 SQVTM and CDR2 ANQGSEA come from the germline V gene. The CDR3 is 13 amino acids. V lost 6 bases to trimming and J lost 2 bases; unmatched junction nucleotides: 6. CDR3 nucleotides: TGCAGCGTGAGCTCAGGGGGAAACTATGGCTACACCTTC. This translates into CSVSSGGNYGYTF.

The CDR3 nucleotides read TGTGCCAGCAGTGATGAGTTCAACACTGAAGCTTTCTTT. Amino acids: CASSDEFNTEAFF. This sequence joins TRBV2 and TRBJ1-1; D remains unclear. With 3 bases removed from V and 2 bases from J, the gap between germline ends came to 7 bases. Per germline, CDR1 SNHLY and CDR2 FYNNEI. There are 13 residues in the CDR3.

The V call is TRBV18, the J call TRBJ2-7; D unresolved. The CDR3 runs 11 residues. CDR1 is KGHSH, CDR2 LQKENI, per germline. Trimming left V 3 bases short and J 5 bases short, with 5 bases between. CDR3 protein: CASSPLNEQYF. The CDR3 DNA follows: TGTGCCAGCTCACCCCTCAACGAGCAGTACTTC.

This chain links TRBV4-1 with TRBJ2-5; D uncertain. Germline V gene data show CDR1 as MGHRA and CDR2 as YSYEKL. The ends were cut back, 1 base at V and 5 bases at J, with 8 bases in the middle. The CDR3 is 13 amino acids. DNA of the CDR3: TGCGCCAGCAGCCAAGGTCTGGTTGAGACCCAGTACTTC. Protein product: CASSQGLVETQYF.

This chain joins TRBV15 and TRBJ1-6, with 8 nucleotides matching TRBD1. Germline V gives CDR1 LNHNV, CDR2 YYDKDF (reference sequence). This CDR3 is 15 amino acids long. With 0 bases clipped from V and 9 bases from J, the junction kept 4 bases outside the gene matches. The CDR3 sequence: CATSRDDRGGSPLHF. In DNA form, the CDR3 reads TGTGCCACCAGCAGAGATGACAGGGGAGGTTCACCCCTCCACTTT.

This clone has just one count. The rearrangement joins TRBV3-1 (or the pseudogene TRBV3-2) to TRBJ1-2; the D gene is possibly TRBD1 (6 bases). The V gene lost 1 base and the J gene lost 3 bases, with 12 bases spanning the gap. Per germline, CDR1 LGHDT and CDR2 YNNKEL (reference sequence). This CDR3 is built from 15 residues. The CDR3 sequence: CASSQGPGADYGYTF. In DNA, the CDR3 is TGTGCCAGCAGCCAAGGGCCGGGGGCGGACTATGGCTACACCTTC.

The chain links TRBV7-3 to TRBJ2-1; 13 bases are a match to TRBD2. Trimming cost V 1 base and J 4 bases; bases outside gene matches: 7. Germline CDR1 reads SGHTA; CDR2 reads FQGTGA. CDR3 length: 18 amino acids. As DNA, the CDR3 is TGTGCCAGCAGCTTAAAAGCGGGACTAGCGGGGCCTTACAATGAGCAGTTCTTC. This translates into CASSLKAGLAGPYNEQFF.

The J gene is TRBJ1-2, the V gene TRBV6-5, with 7 bases that match TRBD1. J gave up 2 bases and V 6 bases, and 6 bases lay outside the gene matches. The CDR3 covers 14 residues. The germline CDR1 and CDR2 sequences are MNHEY and SVGAGI. The CDR3 sequence is CASSRNRGNYGYTF. CDR3 sequence (DNA): TGTGCCAGCAGCCGGAACAGGGGAAACTATGGCTACACCTTC.

Concerning this clone itself: Other DNA sequences of this sample code for an identical CDR3. DNA of the CDR3: TGTGCCAGCAGTTTCTCAGGGAACTATGGCTACACCTTC. This encodes CASSFSGNYGYTF. The rearrangement links TRBV12-3 or TRBV12-4 to TRBJ1-2, with a possible D match to TRBD1 (5 bases). The CDR3 is made up of 13 amino acids. V dropped 3 bases and J dropped 2 bases, with 7 bases sitting between them.

V and J are TRBV19 and TRBJ1-2, with 9 bases that match TRBD1. Germline V CDR1 and CDR2: LNHDA, SQIVND (reference sequence). After removal of 10 bases from V and 6 bases from J, the junction contained 3 bases not matched to a gene. CDR3 length equals 11 residues. CDR3 amino acids: CATRQGDGYTF. CDR3 nucleotides: TGTGCCACTAGACAGGGGGATGGCTACACCTTC.

The rearrangement uses TRBV6-6 and TRBJ1-1; tentatively, D is TRBD1 (5 bases). Germline assignment: CDR1 MNHNY and CDR2 SVGAGI (reference sequence). V was pared by 2 bases and J by 4 bases, with 11 bases between. CDR3 length: 14 residues. This chain's CDR3 is CASSYKGRLTEAFF. For the CDR3, the DNA is TGTGCCAGCAGTTACAAGGGACGCCTCACTGAAGCTTTCTTT.

This clone was picked up a small number of times. The chain recombines TRBV11-3 with TRBJ2-3; 13 bases agree with TRBD2. CDR3 length: 20 residues. Germline lookup yields CDR1 SGHNT and CDR2 YENEEA. The ends lost 2 bases at V and 3 bases at J; junction bases unmatched: 14. In DNA, the CDR3 is TGTGCCAGCAGCTTAACTCGGAGGACTAGCGGGAGCCGGATGACAGATACGCAGTATTTT. Translated: CASSLTRRTSGSRMTDTQYF.

The chain links TRBV28 to TRBJ2-5, with D perhaps TRBD2 (5 bases). This CDR3 contains 14 residues. In germline, CDR1 is MDHEN, CDR2 SYDVKM. V was cut by 5 bases and J by 4 bases, with 14 bases left in between. The CDR3 nucleotides read TGTGCCAGCAGTGGGAGTGTAGTATTAGAGACCCAGTACTTC. Residues: CASSGSVVLETQYF.

CDR3 nucleotides: TGTGCCAGCAGGCAAGGGGGCGGCACAGATACGCAGTATTTT. This translates into CASRQGGGTDTQYF. The V gene is TRBV5-5, the J gene TRBJ2-3; 7 bases align to TRBD1. The CDR3 loop spans 14 amino acids. V trimming: 5 bases; J trimming: 1 base; junction bases outside the gene matches: 4. The germline V gene has CDR1 SGHKS and CDR2 YYEKEE (reference sequence).

The rearrangement uses TRBV7-6 and TRBJ2-7; no firm D call. Trimming stripped 0 bases from V and 3 bases from J, with 9 bases between. The CDR3 contains 14 residues. The germline gives CDR1 SGHVS, CDR2 FNYEAQ. CDR3 in DNA: TGTGCCAGCAGCTTAGCGGACGGATTCTACGAGCAGTACTTC. As protein: CASSLADGFYEQYF.

This chain uses TRBV19 with TRBJ1-2, with D maybe TRBD1 (5 bases). Trimming took 3 bases from V and 2 from J, leaving 7 bases between them. The germline V gene encodes CDR1 LNHDA and CDR2 SQIVND (reference sequence). The CDR3 has 13 amino acids. The CDR3 is CASSIQGNYGYTF. The CDR3 nucleotides are TGTGCCAGTAGTATCCAGGGCAACTATGGCTACACCTTC. Based on the CDR3 plus reference TRBV19 and TRBJ1-2, the full variable domain is DGGITQSPKYLFRKEGQNVTLSCEQNLNHDAMYWYRQDPGQGLRLIYYSQIVNDFQKGDIAEGYSVSREKKESFPLTVTSAQKNPTAFYLCASSIQGNYGYTFGSGTRLTVV.

CDR3 sequence (DNA): TGTGCCAGCTCAAATGACAGGACCTCTAAAAACATTCAGTACTTC. Translation gives CASSNDRTSKNIQYF. The chain uses TRBV18 and TRBJ2-4, with D perhaps matching TRBD1 (6 bases). CDR1 is KGHSH, CDR2 LQKENI, per germline. CDR3 length equals 15 residues. V dropped 5 bases and J dropped 4 bases, with 15 bases sitting between them.

The chain uses TRBV18 and TRBJ2-1, with D perhaps matching TRBD1 or TRBD2 (5 bases each). Trimming shortened V by 2 bases and J by 5 bases, and 16 bases separated the two germline ends. There are 16 residues in the CDR3. The germline gives CDR1 KGHSH, CDR2 LQKENI. The CDR3 here is CASSPGPGLRNNEQFF. The CDR3 nucleotides are TGTGCCAGCTCACCAGGACCGGGGCTGCGCAACAATGAGCAGTTCTTC.

The V gene is TRBV16, the J gene TRBJ1-5; D remains unclear. Germline V gene lookup returns CDR1 KGHSY and CDR2 FQNENV. V was cut by 4 bases and J by 0 bases, with 7 bases left in between. The CDR3 length is 14 residues. CDR3 protein: CASSRKNSNQPQHF. DNA of the CDR3: TGTGCCAGCAGCCGGAAGAATAGCAATCAGCCCCAGCATTTT.

Regarding this clone: The sample contains more than one DNA sequence encoding this CDR3. V usage is TRBV27 and J usage is TRBJ2-7; a possible D gene is TRBD1 (6 bases). V was trimmed by 3 bases and J by 1 base, leaving 7 bases between them. The germline CDR1 and CDR2 sequences are MNHEY and SMNVEV (reference sequence). CDR3 length equals 13 residues. This CDR3 reads CASSLTGSYEQYF. The CDR3 bases are TGTGCCAGCAGTTTGACAGGTTCCTACGAGCAGTACTTC.

The chain combines TRBV5-4 with TRBJ2-7, with 9 bases identical to TRBD2. Germline assignment: CDR1 SGHNT and CDR2 YYREEE (reference sequence). J lost 0 bases, V lost 10 bases, and 8 bases had no gene match. The CDR3 is 14 residues long. The CDR3 region has the DNA TGTGCCGGGTCGAATAGCGGGAGCTCCTACGAGCAGTACTTC. The encoded protein is CAGSNSGSSYEQYF.

This clone was counted once. The chain recombines TRBV19 with TRBJ2-7; 9 nucleotides match TRBD1. From germline, CDR1 is LNHDA and CDR2 SQIVND (reference sequence). V lost 3 bases, J lost 4 bases, and 1 base stayed unmatched. This CDR3 has 13 amino acids. CDR3 nucleotides: TGTGCCAGTAGTATGGACAGGGGATACGAGCAGTACTTC. Translated: CASSMDRGYEQYF.

The chain links TRBV28 to TRBJ1-1, with a tentative D call TRBD1 (5 bases). V lost 6 bases to trimming and J lost 0 bases, with 14 bases between them. The CDR3 has 15 amino acids. The germline V gene encodes CDR1 MDHEN and CDR2 SYDVKM. The CDR3: CASSQTTGVNTEAFF. CDR3 coding DNA: TGTGCCAGCAGCCAGACCACGGGGGTGAACACTGAAGCTTTCTTT.

The chain employs TRBV5-1 and TRBJ2-1; 9 bases are shared with TRBD2. The V segment lost 2 bases and the J segment 4 bases; nucleotides outside the gene matches: 7. The CDR3 consists of 16 residues. Germline V gene data show CDR1 as SGHRS and CDR2 as YFSETQ. CDR3 amino acids: CASSLNLAGIYNEQFF. Here the CDR3 DNA reads TGCGCCAGCAGCTTAAATCTAGCGGGGATTTACAATGAGCAGTTCTTC. Based on the CDR3 plus reference TRBV5-1 and TRBJ2-1, the full variable domain is KAGVTQTPRYLIKTRGQQVTLSCSPISGHRSVSWYQQTPGQGLQFLFEYFSETQRNKGNFPGRFSGRQFSNSRSEMNVSTLELGDSALYLCASSLNLAGIYNEQFFGPGTRLTVL.

This chain uses TRBV6-5 with TRBJ1-2; TRBD1 matches at 9 bases. CDR3 length: 14 residues. CDR1 is MNHEY, CDR2 SVGAGI, per germline. V gave up 6 bases and J gave up 5 bases; unmatched junction bases: 7. CDR3 nucleotides: TGTGCCAGCAGGCTTGGACAGGGGTGGTATGGCTACACCTTC. Translation gives CASRLGQGWYGYTF.